The TCR beta chain described here comes from a study of cytomegalovirus exposure and HLA in healthy donors. Study conclusions and caveats: TCR beta V segments were, for the most part, productive about 90% or about 30% of the time in an earlier analysis. Another analysis was done later, and it associated roughly 15,000 TCR beta sequences with HLA alleles at 0.05 false discovery rate. A link between a missense DCLRE1C variant and TCR beta V- and J-gene trimming emerged from a later analysis.

For this clone: The antigen is not known.

PCR amplification relied on 60 Vbeta primers (plus 13 Jbeta primers). Libraries were prepared by immunoSEQ multiplex PCR; TCRdb keeps only in-frame clonotypes and omits some of them. The sample holds about 130,000 clones, about 8.5% seen once. Germline loops: CDR1 MNHEY, CDR2 SMNVEV (reference sequence). This CDR3 comprises 16 residues. Germline trimming cut 5 bases from V and 5 bases from J; bases unmatched to any gene: 14. This receptor was taken from a man aged 40-49 years in good health and CMV-seronegative. Sequences were obtained from PBMCs. The V gene is TRBV27, the J gene TRBJ1-2; 7 positions agree with TRBD1. The CDR3 DNA reads as TGTGCCAGCAGTCAGGGGGACGGTTGGAGGGATTATGGCTACACCTTC. It codes for CASSQGDGWRDYGYTF.